The table lists the clone carrying this T cell receptor beta chain with a few counts. Using its own MiXCR run on the 5' RACE reads, TCRdb lists one record per CDR3 protein. The profile shows tens of thousands of distinct CDR3 sequences, approximately 31% of them singletons. Per germline, CDR1 DFQATT and CDR2 SNEGSKA (reference sequence). The CDR3 totals 14 residues. V dropped 0 bases and J dropped 7; count of bases not matched to a gene: 8. This chain joins TRBV20-1 and TRBJ1-2; 7 bases fit TRBD1. The TCR originated in a female donor with breast cancer. Material for sequencing was memory CD4+ T cells sorted from a lymph node. Subset specified: memory CD4+ T cells, CD4+CD45RO+CD25-. The CDR3 spells CSARDLEGGSGYTF. The CDR3 DNA is TGCAGTGCTAGAGATCTGGAAGGGGGCTCTGGCTACACCTTC.